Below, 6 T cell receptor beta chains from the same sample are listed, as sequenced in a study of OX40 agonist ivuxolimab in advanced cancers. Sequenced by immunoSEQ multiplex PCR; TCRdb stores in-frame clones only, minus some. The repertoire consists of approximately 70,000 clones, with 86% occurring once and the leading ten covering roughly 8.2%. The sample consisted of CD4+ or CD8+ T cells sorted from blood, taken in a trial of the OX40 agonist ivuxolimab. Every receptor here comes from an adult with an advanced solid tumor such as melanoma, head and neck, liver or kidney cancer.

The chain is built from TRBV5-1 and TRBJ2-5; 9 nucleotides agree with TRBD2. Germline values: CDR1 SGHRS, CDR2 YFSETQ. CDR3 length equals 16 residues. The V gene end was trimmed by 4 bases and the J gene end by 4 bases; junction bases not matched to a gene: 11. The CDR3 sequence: CASSPTGGGAGETQYF. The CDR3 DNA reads TGCGCCAGCAGCCCCACTGGCGGGGGGGCCGGAGAGACCCAGTACTTC.

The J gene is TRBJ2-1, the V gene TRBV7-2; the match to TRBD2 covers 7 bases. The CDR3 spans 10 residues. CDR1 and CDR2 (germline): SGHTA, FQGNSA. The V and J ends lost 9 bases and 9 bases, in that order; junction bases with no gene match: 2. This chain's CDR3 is CASGRVEQFF. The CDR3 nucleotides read TGTGCCAGTGGGAGGGTTGAGCAGTTCTTC.

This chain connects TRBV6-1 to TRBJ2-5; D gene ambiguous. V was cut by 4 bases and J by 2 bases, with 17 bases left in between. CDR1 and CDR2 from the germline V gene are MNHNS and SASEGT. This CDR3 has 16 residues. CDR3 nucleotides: TGTGCCAGCAGTGGGGGATGGCAGCCTGGACAAGAGACCCAGTACTTC. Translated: CASSGGWQPGQETQYF.

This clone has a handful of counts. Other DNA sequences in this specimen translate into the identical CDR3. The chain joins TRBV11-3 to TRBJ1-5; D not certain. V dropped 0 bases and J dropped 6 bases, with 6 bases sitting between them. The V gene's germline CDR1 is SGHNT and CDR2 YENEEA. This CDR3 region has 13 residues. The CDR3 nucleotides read TGTGCCAGCAGCTTAGATAATGGTCAGCCCCAGCATTTT. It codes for CASSLDNGQPQHF.

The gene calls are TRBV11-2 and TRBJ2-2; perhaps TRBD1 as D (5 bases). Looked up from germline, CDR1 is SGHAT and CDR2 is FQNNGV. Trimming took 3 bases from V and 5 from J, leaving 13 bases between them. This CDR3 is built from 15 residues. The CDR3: CASSLGPLGTGELFF. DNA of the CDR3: TGTGCCAGCAGCTTGGGGCCCCTGGGGACCGGGGAGCTGTTTTTT.

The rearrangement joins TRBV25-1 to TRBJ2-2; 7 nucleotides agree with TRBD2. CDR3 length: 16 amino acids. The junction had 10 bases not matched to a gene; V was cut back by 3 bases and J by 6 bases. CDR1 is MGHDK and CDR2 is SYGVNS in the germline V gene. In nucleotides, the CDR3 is TGTGCCAGCAGTGAGTCTTCCAGCGCGGGGGCCGGGGAGCTGTTTTTT. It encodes CASSESSSAGAGELFF.